This TCR beta chain was obtained from a study of T cells after yellow fever vaccination. Notes on the study in general: Clonotypes shared by both compartments, CD4 and CD8, made up a small share.

Many counts were recorded for this clonotype. As yet, its antigen is unknown. Germline V gene data show CDR1 as DFQATT and CDR2 as SNEGSKA (reference sequence). The length of the CDR3 is 17 residues. Trimming took off 3 bases at V and 6 bases at J, with 25 bases between the two ends. From the 5' RACE reads, TCRdb called clonotypes with MiXCR, one entry per CDR3 protein. The table lists about 69,000 distinct CDR3 sequences, about 6% of them singletons. The sample in question was CD4+ T cells sorted from PBMCs, obtained around 15 days after the first yellow fever vaccination. This chain connects TRBV20-1 to TRBJ2-3; D is perhaps TRBD1 or TRBD2 (5 bases each). The TCR was taken from a man aged 18 to 29 who received the YFV17D yellow fever vaccine. The DNA for the CDR3 is TGCAGTGCTAGGGCTTTCTCCGGGACCTCCAAAACCGATACGCAGTATTTT. It translates to CSARAFSGTSKTDTQYF.